These 2 T cell receptor beta chains were all obtained from the same sample, sequenced in a study of siplizumab effects on memory and regulatory T cells. Sequencing was performed with immunoSEQ multiplex PCR; in TCRdb, only in-frame clones are kept and a portion is missing. The repertoire has approximately 40,000 clones, around 90% of them found once; the top ten carry roughly 0.23%. The sample was naive CD4+ T cells sorted from blood. These receptors all stem from a human donor in good health.

The rearrangement links TRBV9 to TRBJ2-2, with D tentatively TRBD1 (6 bases). This CDR3 comprises 16 residues. V shed 0 bases and J shed 3 bases, with 12 bases lying between them. CDR1 SGDLS and CDR2 YYNGEE come from the germline V gene. The CDR3 spells CASSVDGTLHTGELFF. The CDR3 DNA follows: TGTGCCAGCAGCGTAGATGGGACACTTCACACCGGGGAGCTGTTTTTT.

The rearrangement uses TRBV5-1 and TRBJ2-5; 7 bases match TRBD2. The CDR3 covers 15 residues. With V trimmed by 3 bases and J by 1 base, 6 bases remained unmatched. Germline V CDR1 and CDR2: SGHRS, YFSETQ. CDR3 sequence: CASSWNTGGQETQYF. The CDR3 bases are TGCGCCAGCAGCTGGAACACGGGGGGCCAAGAGACCCAGTACTTC.